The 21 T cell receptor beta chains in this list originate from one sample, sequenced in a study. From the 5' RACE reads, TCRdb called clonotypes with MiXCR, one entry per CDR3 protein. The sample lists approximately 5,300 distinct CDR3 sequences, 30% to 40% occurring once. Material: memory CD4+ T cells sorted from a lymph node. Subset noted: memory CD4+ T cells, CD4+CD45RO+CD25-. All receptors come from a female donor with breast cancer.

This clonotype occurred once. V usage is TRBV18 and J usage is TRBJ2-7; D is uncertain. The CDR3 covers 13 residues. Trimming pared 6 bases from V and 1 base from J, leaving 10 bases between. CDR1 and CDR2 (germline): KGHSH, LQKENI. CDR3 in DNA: TGTGCCAGCTCCCGGACGGAATCCTACGAGCAGTACTTC. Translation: CASSRTESYEQYF.

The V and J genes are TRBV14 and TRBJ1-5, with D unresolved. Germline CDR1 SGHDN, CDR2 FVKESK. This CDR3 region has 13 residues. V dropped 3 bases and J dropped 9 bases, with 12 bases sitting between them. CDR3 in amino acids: CASSQRIHRPQHF. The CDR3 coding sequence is TGTGCCAGCAGCCAGAGAATCCACCGGCCCCAGCATTTT.

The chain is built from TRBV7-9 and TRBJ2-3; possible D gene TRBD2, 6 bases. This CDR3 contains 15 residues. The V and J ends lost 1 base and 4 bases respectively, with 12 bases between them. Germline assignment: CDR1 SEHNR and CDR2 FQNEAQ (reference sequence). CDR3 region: CASSLEGRRADTQYF. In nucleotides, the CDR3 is TGTGCCAGCAGCTTAGAGGGGAGGAGGGCAGATACGCAGTATTTT.

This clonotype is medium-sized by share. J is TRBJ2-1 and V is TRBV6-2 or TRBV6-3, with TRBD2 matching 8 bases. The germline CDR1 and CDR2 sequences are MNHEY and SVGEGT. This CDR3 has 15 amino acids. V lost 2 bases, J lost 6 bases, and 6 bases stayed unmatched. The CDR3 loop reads CASSYGPGGRNEQFF. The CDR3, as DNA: TGTGCCAGCAGTTACGGCCCGGGAGGGCGCAATGAGCAGTTCTTC.

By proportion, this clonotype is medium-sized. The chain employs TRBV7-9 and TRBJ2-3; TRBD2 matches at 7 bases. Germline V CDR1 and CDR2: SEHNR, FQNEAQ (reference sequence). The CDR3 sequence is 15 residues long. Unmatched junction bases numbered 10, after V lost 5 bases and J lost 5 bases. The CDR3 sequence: CASSRPAGEGDTQYF. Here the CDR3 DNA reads TGTGCCAGCAGCCGGCCGGCGGGAGAGGGAGATACGCAGTATTTT. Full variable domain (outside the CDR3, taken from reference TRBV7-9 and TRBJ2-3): DTGVSQNPRHKITKRGQNVTFRCDPISEHNRLYWYRQTLGQGPEFLTYFQNEAQLEKSRLLSDRFSAERPKGSFSTLEIQRTEQGDSAMYLCASSRPAGEGDTQYFGPGTRLTVL.

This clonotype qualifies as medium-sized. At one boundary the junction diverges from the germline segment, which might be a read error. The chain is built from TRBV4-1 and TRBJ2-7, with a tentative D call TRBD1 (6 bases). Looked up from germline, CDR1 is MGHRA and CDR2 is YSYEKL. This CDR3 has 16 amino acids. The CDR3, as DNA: TGCGCCAGCAGTCAAGGGGGAGTTGGAGTCTCCTACGAGCAGTACTTC. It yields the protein CASSQGGVGVSYEQYF.

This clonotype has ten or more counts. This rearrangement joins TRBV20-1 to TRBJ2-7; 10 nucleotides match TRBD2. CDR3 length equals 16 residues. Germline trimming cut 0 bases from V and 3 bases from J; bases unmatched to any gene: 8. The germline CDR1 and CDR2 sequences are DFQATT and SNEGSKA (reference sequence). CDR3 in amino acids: CSARDSRSSGSYEQYF. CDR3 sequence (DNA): TGCAGTGCTAGAGATTCCCGATCTAGCGGGAGCTACGAGCAGTACTTC.

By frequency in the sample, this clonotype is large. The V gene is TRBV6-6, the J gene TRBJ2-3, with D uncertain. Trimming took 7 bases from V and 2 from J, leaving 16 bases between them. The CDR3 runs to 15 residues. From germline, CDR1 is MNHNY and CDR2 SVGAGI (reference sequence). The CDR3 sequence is CASTPTGGFTDTQYF. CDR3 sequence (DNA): TGTGCCAGCACTCCGACTGGCGGTTTCACAGATACGCAGTATTTT.

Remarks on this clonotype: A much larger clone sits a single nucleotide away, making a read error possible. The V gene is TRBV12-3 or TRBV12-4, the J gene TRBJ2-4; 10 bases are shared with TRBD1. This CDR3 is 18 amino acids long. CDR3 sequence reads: CASSFRDLWDRGKNIQCF. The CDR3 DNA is TGTGCCAGCAGTTTCCGTGATTTATGGGACAGGGGAAAAAACATTCAGTGCTTC.

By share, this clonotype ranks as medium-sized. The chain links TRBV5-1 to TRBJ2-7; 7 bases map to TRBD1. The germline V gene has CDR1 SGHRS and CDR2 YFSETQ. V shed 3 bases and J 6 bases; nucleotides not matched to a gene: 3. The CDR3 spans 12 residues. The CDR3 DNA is TGCGCCAGCAGCTCACAGGGGTCCGAGCAGTACTTC. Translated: CASSSQGSEQYF.

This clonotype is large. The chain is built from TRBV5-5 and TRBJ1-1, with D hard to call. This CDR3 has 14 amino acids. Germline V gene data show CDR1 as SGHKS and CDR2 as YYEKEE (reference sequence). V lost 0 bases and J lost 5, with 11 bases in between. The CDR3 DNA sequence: TGTGCCAGCAGCTTGGTTGGGCGATCGACTGAAGCTTTCTTT. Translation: CASSLVGRSTEAFF. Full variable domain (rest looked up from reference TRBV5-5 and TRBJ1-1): DAGVTQSPTHLIKTRGQQVTLRCSPISGHKSVSWYQQVLGQGPQFIFQYYEKEERGRGNFPDRFSARQFPNYSSELNVNALLLGDSALYLCASSLVGRSTEAFFGQGTRLTVV.

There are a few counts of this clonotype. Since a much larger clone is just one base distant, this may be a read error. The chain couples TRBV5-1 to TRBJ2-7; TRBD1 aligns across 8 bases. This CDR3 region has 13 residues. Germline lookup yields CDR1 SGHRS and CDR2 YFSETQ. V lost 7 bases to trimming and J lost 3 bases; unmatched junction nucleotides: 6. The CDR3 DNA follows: TGCGCCAGCGGCGTCGGGACAGGCTACGAGCAGTACTTC. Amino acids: CASGVGTGYEQYF.

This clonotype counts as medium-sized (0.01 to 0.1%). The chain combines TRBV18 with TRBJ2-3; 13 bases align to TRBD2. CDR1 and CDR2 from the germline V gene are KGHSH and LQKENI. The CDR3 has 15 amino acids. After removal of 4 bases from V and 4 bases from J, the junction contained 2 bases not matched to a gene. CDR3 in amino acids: CASSLGLAGPDTQYF. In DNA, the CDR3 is TGTGCCAGCTCACTGGGACTAGCGGGGCCAGATACGCAGTATTTT.

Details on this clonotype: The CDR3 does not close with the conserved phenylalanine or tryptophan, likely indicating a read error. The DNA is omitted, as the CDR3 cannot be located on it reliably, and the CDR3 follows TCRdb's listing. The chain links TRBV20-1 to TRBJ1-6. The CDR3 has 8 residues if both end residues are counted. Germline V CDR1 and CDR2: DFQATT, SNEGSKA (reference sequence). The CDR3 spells CSAMDPHS.

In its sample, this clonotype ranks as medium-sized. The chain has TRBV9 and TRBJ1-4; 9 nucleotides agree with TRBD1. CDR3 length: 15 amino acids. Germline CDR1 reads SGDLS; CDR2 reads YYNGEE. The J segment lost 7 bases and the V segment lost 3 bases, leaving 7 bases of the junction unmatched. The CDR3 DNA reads TGTGCCAGCAGCGAGGGGGGACAGGGAGGTGAAAAACTGTTTTTT. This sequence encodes CASSEGGQGGEKLFF.

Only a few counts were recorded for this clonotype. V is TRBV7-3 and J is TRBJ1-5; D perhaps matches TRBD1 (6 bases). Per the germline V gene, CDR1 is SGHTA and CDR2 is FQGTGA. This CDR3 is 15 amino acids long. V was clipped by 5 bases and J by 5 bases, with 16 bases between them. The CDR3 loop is CASSAEGDLDQPQHF. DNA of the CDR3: TGTGCCAGCAGCGCGGAGGGGGATTTGGATCAGCCCCAGCATTTT. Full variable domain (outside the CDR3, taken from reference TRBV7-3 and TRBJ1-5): GAGVSQTPSNKVTEKGKYVELRCDPISGHTALYWYRQSLGQGPEFLIYFQGTGAADDSGLPNDRFFAVRPEGSVSTLKIQRTERGDSAVYLCASSAEGDLDQPQHFGDGTRLSIL.

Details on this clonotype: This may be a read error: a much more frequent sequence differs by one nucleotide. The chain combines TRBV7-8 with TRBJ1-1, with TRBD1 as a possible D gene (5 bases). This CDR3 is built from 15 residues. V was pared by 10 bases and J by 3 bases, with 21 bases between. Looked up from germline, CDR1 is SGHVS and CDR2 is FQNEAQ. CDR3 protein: CATFGAAVMDTEAFF. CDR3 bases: TGTGCCACTTTCGGGGCAGCTGTGATGGACACTGAAGCTTTCTTT.

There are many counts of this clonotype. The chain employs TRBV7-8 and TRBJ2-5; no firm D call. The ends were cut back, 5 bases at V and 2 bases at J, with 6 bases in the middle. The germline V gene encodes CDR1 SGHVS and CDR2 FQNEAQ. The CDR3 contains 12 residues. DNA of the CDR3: TGTGCCAGCAGCCCCCATCAAGAGACCCAGTACTTC. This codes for CASSPHQETQYF. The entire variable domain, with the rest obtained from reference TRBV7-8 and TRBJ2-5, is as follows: GAGVSQSPRYKVAKRGQDVALRCDPISGHVSLFWYQQALGQGPEFLTYFQNEAQLDKSGLPSDRFFAERPEGSVSTLKIQRTQQEDSAVYLCASSPHQETQYFGPGTRLLVL.

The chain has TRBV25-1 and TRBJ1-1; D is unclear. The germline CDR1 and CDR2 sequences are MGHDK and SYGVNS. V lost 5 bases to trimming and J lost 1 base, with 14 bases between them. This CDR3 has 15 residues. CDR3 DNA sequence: TGTGCCAGCAGTCCCTGCCGGGATGCGAACACTGAAGCTTTCTTT. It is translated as CASSPCRDANTEAFF.

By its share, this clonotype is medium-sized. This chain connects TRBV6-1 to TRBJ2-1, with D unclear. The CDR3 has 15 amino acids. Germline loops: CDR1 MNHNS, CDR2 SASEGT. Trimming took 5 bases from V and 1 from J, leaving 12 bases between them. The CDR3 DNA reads TGTGCCAGCAGTAACTTAGACACGTCCTACAATGAGCAGTTCTTC. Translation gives CASSNLDTSYNEQFF.

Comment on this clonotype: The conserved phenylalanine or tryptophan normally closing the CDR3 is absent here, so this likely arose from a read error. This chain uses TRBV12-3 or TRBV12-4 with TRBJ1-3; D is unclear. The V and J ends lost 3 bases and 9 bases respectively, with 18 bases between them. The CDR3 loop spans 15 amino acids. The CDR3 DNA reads TGTGCCAGCAGTTTCAGTCGGACCTCTGGGATCACCATATATTCT. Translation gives CASSFSRTSGITIYS.